The entry below gives a single T cell receptor (beta chain) sequence along with its context. As yet, its antigen is unknown. This sample is drawn from a study of cytomegalovirus exposure and HLA in healthy donors. Study summary: HLA-typed donors were the source of approximately 86 million unique TCRs held in an early data release.

In the PCR, 60 Vbeta and 13 Jbeta primers were used. The table came from immunoSEQ multiplex PCR; TCRdb's copy has only in-frame clones and leaves some out. Found here are hundreds of thousands of clones, around four fifths of them singletons; the top ten hold less than 4.5%. Regarding the study as a whole: Sequence variants that were highly shared formed a cluster that was likely a sequencing artifact.

There were likely unrecorded immune exposures, though donors were nominally healthy when sampled. Source material: PBMCs. This clonotype was obtained from a male donor in good health and CMV-seronegative.

The CDR3 bases are TGTGCCAGCAGCTTCGGACAGGTGGGTGAGCAGTTCTTC. Translating it yields CASSFGQVGEQFF. This chain connects TRBV7-3 to TRBJ2-1; 7 bases line up with TRBD1. Trimming took 3 bases from V and 9 from J; bases not matched to a gene: 5. This CDR3 has 13 residues. The germline gives CDR1 SGHTA, CDR2 FQGTGA.